This T cell receptor (beta chain) was identified during a study of tumor-infiltrating lymphocytes in oesophageal squamous cell carcinoma. TCRdb analysed the PCR reads with MiXCR anew, one entry per CDR3 protein. The table lists about 12,000 distinct CDR3 sequences, around 50% of them singletons, with 14% in the top ten. This CDR3 contains 14 residues. V shed 4 bases and J shed 0 bases, with 9 bases lying between them. Germline V gene lookup returns CDR1 SGDLS and CDR2 YYNGEE. The V gene is TRBV9, the J gene TRBJ2-3, with a possible D match to TRBD1 (6 bases). Sequences were obtained from normal esophageal tissue next to the tumor. The sequence came from a male donor with esophageal squamous cell carcinoma. CDR3 protein: CASSPTGSTDTQYF. CDR3 sequence (DNA): TGTGCCAGCAGCCCGACAGGAAGCACAGATACGCAGTATTTT.